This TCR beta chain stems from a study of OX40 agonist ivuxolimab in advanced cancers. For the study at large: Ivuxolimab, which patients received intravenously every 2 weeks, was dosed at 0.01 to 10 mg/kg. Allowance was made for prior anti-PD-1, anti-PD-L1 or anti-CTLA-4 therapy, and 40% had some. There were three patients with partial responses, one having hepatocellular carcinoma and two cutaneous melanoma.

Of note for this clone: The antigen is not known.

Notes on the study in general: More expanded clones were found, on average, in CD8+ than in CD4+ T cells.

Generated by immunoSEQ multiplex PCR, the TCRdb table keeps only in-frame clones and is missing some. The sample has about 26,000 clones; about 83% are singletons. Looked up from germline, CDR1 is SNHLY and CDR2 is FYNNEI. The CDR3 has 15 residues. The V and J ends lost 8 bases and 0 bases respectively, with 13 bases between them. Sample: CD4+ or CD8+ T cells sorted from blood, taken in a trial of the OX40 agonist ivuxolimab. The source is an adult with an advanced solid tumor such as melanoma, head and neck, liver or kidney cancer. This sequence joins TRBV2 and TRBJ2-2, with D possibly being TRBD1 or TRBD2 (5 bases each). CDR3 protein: CASPRDDPNTGELFF. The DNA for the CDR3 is TGTGCCAGCCCCCGGGACGACCCGAACACCGGGGAGCTGTTTTTT. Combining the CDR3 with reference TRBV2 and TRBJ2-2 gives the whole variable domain EPEVTQTPSHQVTQMGQEVILRCVPISNHLYFYWYRQILGQKVEFLVSFYNNEISEKSEIFDDQFSVERPDGSNFTLKIRSTKLEDSAMYFCASPRDDPNTGELFFGEGSRLTVL.